This is a list of T cell receptor beta chains from one sample in a study of Ad26.COV2.S vaccination and SARS-CoV-2 variants. Sequencing was performed with immunoSEQ multiplex PCR; in TCRdb, only in-frame clones are kept and a portion is missing. Counted here are approximately 500,000 clones, 70% to 90% occurring once; the ten biggest clones make up 9.5% to 15%. The sample consisted of peripheral blood, taken in a trial of Ad26.COV2.S vaccine versus placebo. The receptor set was obtained from a person between 18 and 60 years old who received the Ad26.COV2.S COVID-19 vaccine or a placebo. Each CDR3 is given with its conserved first and last residue. A D gene is named only where the DNA matches it firmly. Clone size is shown for a subset of rows, as once, few, many or a class of expanded clone.

j_call	d_call	clone_size	v_call	cdr3_aa	cdr3_nt
TRBJ1-2	-	once	TRBV20-1	CSASTGQFYGYTF	TGCAGTGCTAGTACAGGACAGTTCTATGGCTACACCTTC
TRBJ2-3	TRBD2	-	TRBV7-8	CASSPRTSHAADTQYF	TGTGCCAGCAGCCCGCGGACTAGCCATGCCGCAGATACGCAGTATTTT
TRBJ2-7	TRBD2	-	TRBV9	CASSVGVAGNYEQYF	TGTGCCAGCAGCGTAGGGGTAGCGGGTAACTACGAGCAGTACTTC
TRBJ2-2	TRBD2	-	TRBV5-1	CASTRGRETGELFF	TGCGCCAGCACTCGCGGGAGGGAGACCGGGGAGCTGTTTTTT
TRBJ2-7	-	-	TRBV30	CAWSVAGRMFSYEQYF	TGTGCCTGGAGTGTCGCTGGGCGTATGTTTTCCTACGAGCAGTACTTC
TRBJ2-2	-	-	TRBV5-5	CASSLSGANTGELFF	TGTGCCAGCAGCCTAAGCGGAGCGAACACCGGGGAGCTGTTTTTT
TRBJ2-7	TRBD1	few	TRBV5-5	CASSQLTGVIYEQYF	TGTGCCAGCAGCCAACTAACAGGGGTCATCTACGAGCAGTACTTC
TRBJ2-7	-	-	TRBV18	CASSPRTGAPGEQYF	TGTGCCAGCTCACCACGCACGGGAGCCCCGGGCGAGCAGTACTTC
TRBJ1-1	-	-	TRBV6-5	CASRTTGRRNTEAFF	TGTGCCAGCAGGACTACAGGGAGGCGGAACACTGAAGCTTTCTTT
TRBJ2-1	-	-	TRBV6-5	CATRSWTSSYNEQFF	TGTGCCACCCGGAGTTGGACGAGCTCCTACAATGAGCAGTTCTTC
TRBJ2-7	-	-	TRBV4-2	CASSQGGQNTREQYF	TGTGCCAGCAGCCAGGGGGGACAGAACACGAGGGAGCAGTACTTC
TRBJ2-4	TRBD2	-	TRBV27	CASSPLAGITKNIQYF	TGTGCCAGCAGTCCCTTAGCGGGAATCACCAAAAACATTCAGTACTTC
TRBJ2-1	TRBD2	-	TRBV5-1	CASSSQLAGGLNEQFF	TGCGCCAGCAGCTCCCAACTAGCGGGAGGCCTCAATGAGCAGTTCTTC
TRBJ1-1	TRBD1	-	TRBV6-2/TRBV6-3	CASSLAPWGQLNTEAFF	TGTGCCAGCAGCCTCGCTCCATGGGGACAGCTGAACACTGAAGCTTTCTTT
TRBJ2-7	TRBD2	once	TRBV7-9	CASSELAGDEQYF	TGTGCCAGCAGCGAGTTAGCGGGAGACGAGCAGTACTTC
TRBJ2-1	TRBD1	-	TRBV5-1	CASSWTGGPYNEQFF	TGCGCCAGCAGCTGGACAGGGGGCCCCTACAATGAGCAGTTCTTC
TRBJ2-7	TRBD1	-	TRBV28	CASSVPGTGRFSRSYEQYF	TGTGCCAGCAGTGTCCCCGGGACAGGGCGATTTTCCCGCTCCTACGAGCAGTACTTC
TRBJ2-3	TRBD2	-	TRBV11-2	CASSFLPPAGTRPDTQYF	TGTGCCAGCAGCTTCCTCCCGCCCGCCGGGACTAGACCAGATACGCAGTATTTT
TRBJ2-3	-	-	TRBV27	CASSHPLGLGTQYF	TGTGCCAGCAGTCACCCCTTGGGACTTGGTACGCAGTATTTT
TRBJ1-2	TRBD1	-	TRBV29-1	CSAGGGQGVALHGYTF	TGCAGCGCCGGGGGCGGGCAGGGGGTGGCCCTGCATGGCTACACCTTC
TRBJ1-1	-	-	TRBV12-3/TRBV12-4	CASRRGQGTEAFF	TGTGCCAGCAGACGGGGTCAGGGGACTGAAGCTTTCTTT
TRBJ2-7	-	-	TRBV12-3/TRBV12-4	CASSLHYYEQYF	TGTGCCAGCAGTTTGCATTACTACGAGCAGTACTTC
TRBJ1-2	-	-	TRBV3-1/TRBV3-2	CASSRQPVDTTF	TGTGCCAGCAGCAGACAACCGGTGGACACCACCTTC
TRBJ2-1	-	-	TRBV7-7	CASSPGEGGYNEQFF	TGTGCTAGCAGCCCTGGGGAGGGGGGCTACAATGAGCAGTTCTTC
TRBJ1-1	-	-	TRBV5-1	CASSLGVNAEAFF	TGCGCCAGCAGCTTGGGGGTAAACGCTGAAGCTTTCTTT
TRBJ2-1	TRBD2	-	TRBV11-2	CASSSGLAGGGNEQFF	TGTGCCAGCAGCTCGGGACTAGCGGGAGGCGGGAATGAGCAGTTCTTC
TRBJ1-5	-	many	TRBV5-1	CASSLTLARMGRANSNQPQHF	TGCGCCAGCAGCTTGACTTTAGCCCGAATGGGCAGGGCCAATAGCAATCAGCCCCAGCATTTT
TRBJ1-5	-	-	TRBV19	CASSIGGRPQHF	TGTGCCAGTAGTATTGGGGGTAGGCCCCAGCATTTT
TRBJ2-1	-	-	TRBV7-2	CASSLGGAREQFF	TGTGCCAGCAGCCTAGGGGGGGCGAGAGAGCAGTTCTTC
TRBJ1-2	-	-	TRBV28	CASSSAYGYTF	TGTGCCAGCAGTTCTGCCTATGGCTACACCTTC
TRBJ1-4	-	-	TRBV28	CASSSGGEKLFF	TGTGCCAGCAGCAGCGGCGGCGAAAAACTGTTTTTT
TRBJ2-7	-	-	TRBV7-2	CASSLVYGSYEQYF	TGTGCCAGCAGCTTAGTGTACGGCAGCTACGAGCAGTACTTC
TRBJ1-5	-	-	TRBV20-1	CSASIGQASQPQHF	TGCAGTGCTAGTATAGGGCAGGCGAGCCAGCCCCAGCATTTT
TRBJ2-3	TRBD1	-	TRBV9	CASSAGVGQTQYF	TGTGCCAGCAGCGCTGGGGTGGGACAGACGCAGTATTTT
TRBJ2-7	TRBD1	-	TRBV28	CASSEGQGLREQYF	TGTGCCAGCAGCGAGGGACAGGGCTTGAGGGAGCAGTACTTC
TRBJ2-1	-	-	TRBV28	CASREYNEQFF	TGTGCCAGCAGGGAGTACAATGAGCAGTTCTTC
TRBJ2-7	TRBD1	-	TRBV7-9	CASSPTGMGYEQYF	TGTGCCAGCAGCCCGACAGGGATGGGCTACGAGCAGTACTTC
TRBJ2-1	TRBD2	-	TRBV9	CASSVGLVGEQFF	TGTGCCAGCAGCGTTGGACTAGTCGGTGAGCAGTTCTTC
TRBJ1-5	-	-	TRBV6-2/TRBV6-3	CASSSPVGRGNQPQHF	TGTGCCAGCAGTTCCCCCGTCGGGCGTGGCAATCAGCCCCAGCATTTT
TRBJ2-1	-	-	TRBV29-1	CSVVPRAGASYNEQFF	TGCAGCGTTGTTCCCAGGGCAGGGGCCTCCTACAATGAGCAGTTCTTC
TRBJ2-7	TRBD1	-	TRBV6-5	CASRPTGTGGNEQYF	TGTGCCAGCAGGCCGACCGGGACAGGGGGGAACGAGCAGTACTTC
TRBJ2-3	-	-	TRBV6-5	CASRVTPTLTDTQYF	TGTGCCAGCAGGGTGACCCCGACCCTCACAGATACGCAGTATTTT
TRBJ2-2	TRBD2	-	TRBV4-3	CASSQELAGGPRELFF	TGCGCCAGCAGCCAAGAACTAGCGGGAGGGCCGAGGGAGCTGTTTTTT
TRBJ1-1	TRBD1	-	TRBV6-5	CASSYTGQGQHEAFF	TGTGCCAGCAGTTACACGGGACAGGGCCAACATGAAGCTTTCTTT
TRBJ1-2	-	-	TRBV19	CASIAGHLGNYGYTF	TGTGCCAGTATCGCGGGACACCTCGGCAATTATGGCTACACCTTC
TRBJ2-1	-	-	TRBV30	CAWREGPTLYNEQFF	TGTGCCTGGAGAGAGGGACCAACCTTATACAATGAGCAGTTCTTC
TRBJ2-1	-	-	TRBV24-1	CATSDSHYHEQFF	TGTGCCACCAGTGACTCCCACTACCATGAGCAGTTCTTC
TRBJ1-2	-	-	TRBV5-8	CASSRDGPNYGYTF	TGTGCCAGCAGCAGGGACGGACCTAACTATGGCTACACCTTC
TRBJ1-2	-	once	TRBV25-1	CASWGGSYGYTF	TGTGCCAGCTGGGGGGGGTCCTATGGCTACACCTTC
TRBJ1-1	-	once	TRBV29-1	CSVNRDVNTEAFF	TGCAGCGTAAACCGGGATGTGAACACTGAAGCTTTCTTT
TRBJ2-3	-	-	TRBV6-1	CASSEAVERFPTDTQYF	TGTGCCAGCAGTGAAGCTGTCGAGCGCTTCCCCACAGATACGCAGTATTTT